These 14 T cell receptor beta chains were sequenced from one sample in a study of T cells in Graves' hyperthyroidism and ophthalmopathy. TCR beta CDR3 regions were amplified from RNA. The HTBI set primed first-round TCR CDR3 RT-PCR. TCRdb re-derived calls from the multiplex PCR reads in MiXCR, one entry per CDR3 protein. The table records about 760,000 distinct CDR3 sequences, 35% of them present only once. Sequencing was performed on blood. These receptors were collected from a woman between 40 and 55 years old with Graves' hyperthyroidism.

With regard to this clonotype: This may arise from a read error, as a much more abundant clone is one base away. The V call is TRBV10-3, the J call TRBJ1-2; D may be TRBD1 (5 bases). Germline values: CDR1 ENHRY, CDR2 SYGVKD. The CDR3 runs to 15 residues. V shed 10 bases and J shed 4 bases, with 22 bases lying between them. The CDR3 bases are TGTGCCACCAGCTACACCTCGGACACGCCCTATGGCTACACCTTC. The encoded protein is CATSYTSDTPYGYTF.

This chain joins TRBV11-2 and TRBJ1-6; no firm D call. Germline CDR1 SGHAT, CDR2 FQNNGV. Between the trimmed V and J ends, which lost 3 bases and 3 bases, there was a span of 6 bases. The CDR3 contains 14 residues. The CDR3 nucleotides are TGTGCCAGCAGCTTTTGGGGCTATAATTCACCCCTCCACTTT. It translates to CASSFWGYNSPLHF.

This clonotype has a count of ten or more. CDR3 in DNA: TGTGCCAGCAGCGTAGTACCAGGGATGGGGGAGACCCAGTACTTC. Translating it yields CASSVVPGMGETQYF. V usage is TRBV9 and J usage is TRBJ2-5; the D gene is possibly TRBD1 (5 bases). This CDR3 is 15 amino acids long. CDR1 and CDR2 (germline): SGDLS, YYNGEE. V lost 0 bases, J lost 5 bases, and 14 bases lay in between.

The chain joins TRBV10-3 to TRBJ2-2; 12 bases are a match to TRBD2. Germline CDR1 is ENHRY and CDR2 is SYGVKD. J was trimmed by 0 bases and V by 6 bases; bases with no gene match: 2. The CDR3 is 16 amino acids. In DNA, the CDR3 is TGTGCCATCAGGACTAGCGGGGGCCCGAACACCGGGGAGCTGTTTTTT. Its translation: CAIRTSGGPNTGELFF.

The V gene is TRBV29-1, the J gene TRBJ2-7; D remains ambiguous. Germline CDR1 and CDR2: SQVTM and ANQGSEA. This CDR3 has 13 amino acids. Trimming removed 8 bases at V and 2 bases at J, with 16 bases between. CDR3: CSLGVKATYEQYF. CDR3 sequence (DNA): TGCAGCTTGGGTGTCAAAGCAACCTACGAGCAGTACTTC.

Ten or more counts support this clonotype. The chain recombines TRBV29-1 with TRBJ1-2; 10 nucleotides agree with TRBD1. V was pared by 4 bases and J by 3 bases, with 2 bases of the junction left unmatched. This CDR3 is 13 amino acids long. Germline CDR1 and CDR2: SQVTM and ANQGSEA. CDR3 amino acids: CSVVDRGDYGYTF. The CDR3 DNA reads as TGCAGCGTTGTGGACAGGGGGGACTATGGCTACACCTTC.

At least ten counts were recorded for this clonotype. The gene calls are TRBV5-5 and TRBJ1-5, with D possibly TRBD1 on 6 matching bases. This CDR3 has 17 residues. Trimming left V 3 bases short and J 7 bases short, with 23 bases between. CDR1 and CDR2 from the germline V gene are SGHKS and YYEKEE (reference sequence). The CDR3 DNA reads as TGTGCCAGCAGCTGGGGTCCGGCGGGGGCGCAAACCCAGCCCCAGCATTTT. It is translated as CASSWGPAGAQTQPQHF. Full variable domain (outside the CDR3, taken from reference TRBV5-5 and TRBJ1-5): DAGVTQSPTHLIKTRGQQVTLRCSPISGHKSVSWYQQVLGQGPQFIFQYYEKEERGRGNFPDRFSARQFPNYSSELNVNALLLGDSALYLCASSWGPAGAQTQPQHFGDGTRLSIL.

The J gene is TRBJ1-5, the V gene TRBV7-8, with D perhaps matching TRBD1 (6 bases). The CDR3 contains 13 residues. Trimming pared 8 bases from V and 8 bases from J, leaving 16 bases between. Germline lookup yields CDR1 SGHVS and CDR2 FQNEAQ. The chain's CDR3 is CASSLQGREPQHF. CDR3 sequence (DNA): TGTGCCAGCTCACTTCAGGGGCGCGAGCCCCAGCATTTT.

The chain couples TRBV10-3 to TRBJ1-5, with 9 bases matching TRBD1. Germline V CDR1 and CDR2: ENHRY, SYGVKD. V shed 6 bases, J shed 7 bases, and the junction held 4 bases outside the gene matches. This CDR3 is built from 13 residues. CDR3 in amino acids: CAIRGQGQQPQHF. In DNA form, the CDR3 reads TGTGCCATCAGGGGACAGGGTCAACAGCCCCAGCATTTT.

This clonotype was counted at least ten times. This sequence joins TRBV20-1 and TRBJ1-1, with a tentative D call TRBD1 (6 bases). Trimming cost V 5 bases and J 7 bases, with 17 bases left between them. CDR3 length: 13 residues. Germline values: CDR1 DFQATT, CDR2 SNEGSKA (reference sequence). CDR3 DNA: TGCAGTGCTTCCACAGGGAAGGGGGATGAAGCTTTCTTT. Protein sequence: CSASTGKGDEAFF.

This rearrangement joins TRBV6-5 to TRBJ2-7; 11 nucleotides align to TRBD1. Germline V gene data show CDR1 as MNHEY and CDR2 as SVGAGI. The CDR3 runs to 16 residues. With V trimmed by 2 bases and J by 1 base, 4 bases remained unmatched. Here the CDR3 DNA reads TGTGCCAGCAGTTACGCAGGGACAGGGGGATCCTACGAGCAGTACTTC. Translating gives CASSYAGTGGSYEQYF.

About this clonotype: Since a much larger clone is just one base distant, this may be a read error. The rearrangement uses TRBV6-5 and TRBJ2-5; 7 nucleotides agree with TRBD1. The CDR3 contains 15 residues. Germline V gene sequence: CDR1 MNHEY, CDR2 SVGAGI. The DNA of the CDR3 is TGTGCCAGCAGCTCCGCGTTAGGGGGCAAAGAGGCCCAGTACTTC. Translation: CASSSALGGKEAQYF.

The chain joins TRBV24-1 to TRBJ1-5; TRBD1 matches 8 bases. CDR1 is KGHDR, CDR2 SFDVKD, per germline. The CDR3 sequence is 13 residues long. V trimming: 4 bases; J trimming: 7 bases; junction bases outside the gene matches: 2. DNA for the CDR3: TGTGCCACCAGTGAGACAGGGGCCCAGCCCCAGCATTTT. This translates into CATSETGAQPQHF.

A word on this clonotype: This clone may be a read error of a much larger clone one base away. This chain joins TRBV28 and TRBJ1-1, with D maybe TRBD1 (5 bases). Germline V gives CDR1 MDHEN, CDR2 SYDVKM. The V gene lost 5 bases and the J gene lost 0 bases, with 13 bases spanning the gap. The CDR3 extends over 15 amino acids. CDR3 bases: TGTGCCAGCAGTCCACAGACAGTTATGAACACTGAAGCTTTCTTT. Its protein product is CASSPQTVMNTEAFF.